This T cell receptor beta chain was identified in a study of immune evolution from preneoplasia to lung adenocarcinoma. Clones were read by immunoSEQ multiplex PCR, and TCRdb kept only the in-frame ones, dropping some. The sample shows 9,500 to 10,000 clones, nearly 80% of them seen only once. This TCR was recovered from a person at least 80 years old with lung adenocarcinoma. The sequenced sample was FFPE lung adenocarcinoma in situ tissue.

CDR3 protein: CASSLDRGIYGYTF. CDR3 DNA sequence: TGTGCCAGCAGTTTAGACAGGGGGATCTATGGCTACACCTTC. The rearrangement uses TRBV28 and TRBJ1-2; 9 nucleotides line up with TRBD1. The germline V gene has CDR1 MDHEN and CDR2 SYDVKM. The CDR3 contains 14 residues. J lost 4 bases, V lost 2 bases, and 2 bases had no gene match.